This T cell receptor (beta chain) was sequenced during a study of CD4 T cells in lung cancer (dated by TCRdb to the late 2010s). In the study overall: In the study, blood T cells of NSCLC patients were screened for responses to candidate mutation-encoded neoepitopes, and neoantigen-specific CD4+ T-cell clones and TCRs were isolated. Treatments received by the patients before blood donation included platinum chemotherapy, and some patients received nivolumab or pembrolizumab. Aged 60 to 69 when blood was donated, the resected patients, most of whom were former smokers, had either lung adenocarcinoma or squamous cell carcinoma. The frequency of neoantigen-specific clonotypes in tumor resections, non-adjacent lung and cultured T-cell products was followed using TCRB deep sequencing. Tumor and non-adjacent lung tissue came from several patients undergoing curative-intent resections for stage I-III non-small cell lung cancer.

Broader findings and caveats from the paper: Some responses derived from blood might reflect in vitro priming of naive T cells or cross-reactivity instead of memory responses to the cancer.

A remark on this clone: The antigen it binds to is not known. No clone much larger than this one lies a single base away; base qualities are absent.

The V end gives up 3 bases and the J end 7 bases, leaving 6 bases in the junction not matched to a gene. Per the germline V gene, MDHEN is the CDR1 and SYDVKM is the CDR2. CDR3 length: 14 amino acids, cysteine to phenylalanine. Only the CDR3 region is kept as DNA, spanning 42 bases read in frame from base 1. The library came from the immunoSEQ multiplex PCR assay. DNA was isolated with Qiagen DNeasy or QIAamp micro DNA kits and TCRB sequenced with the Adaptive Biotechnology human TCRB sequencing kit. TCRB libraries were sequenced on an Illumina MiSeq. Regarding the original processing steps: The kit provider's software was used to analyze TCRB sequence data, and Fisher's exact test was used to test clonotype templates for tumor enrichment. Not all clones reach the TCRdb copy of this immuneACCESS table, which keeps in-frame sequences only. Checked studies attribute under half of the gap to unresolved V genes and leave the rest unexplained. D and trimming were read from the DNA, whereas the V and J calls and clone size are those reported in that table. The sample table shows roughly 5,200 clones, and roughly 74% are seen once. The biggest ten clones account for approximately 15% of the sample.

Specimen: lung tumor tissue. This sequence originates from a man in his sixties with non-small cell lung cancer. Recombination connected TRBV28 to TRBJ2-4, and TRBD1 matches 7 of the central bases. The CDR3 region has the sequence CASSLETGRNIQYF. The sequenced DNA: TGTGCCAGCAGTTTGGAGACAGGGCGGAACATTCAGTACTTC. With all but the CDR3 taken from the reference TRBV28 and TRBJ2-4 genes, the full variable domain is: DVKVTQSSRYLVKRTGEKVFLECVQDMDHENMFWYRQDPGLGLRLIYFSYDVKMKEKGDIPEGYSVSREKKERFSLILESASTNQTSMYLCASSLETGRNIQYFGAGTRLSVL.